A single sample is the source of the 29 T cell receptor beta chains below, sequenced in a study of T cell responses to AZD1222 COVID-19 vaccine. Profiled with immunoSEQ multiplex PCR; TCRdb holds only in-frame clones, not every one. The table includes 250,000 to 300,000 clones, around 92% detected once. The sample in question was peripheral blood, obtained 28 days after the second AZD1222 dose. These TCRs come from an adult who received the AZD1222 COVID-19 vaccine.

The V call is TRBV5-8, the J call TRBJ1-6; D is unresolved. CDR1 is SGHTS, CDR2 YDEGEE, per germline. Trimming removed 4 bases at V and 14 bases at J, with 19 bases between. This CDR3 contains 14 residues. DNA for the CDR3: TGTGCCAGCAGCCCGCCGGGCGGCATGGTGGCCCTCCACTTT. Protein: CASSPPGGMVALHF.

CDR3 nucleotides: TGCGCCAGCAGCCTGGGGACTAGCTTAGAGGACGAGCAGTACTTC. Translating gives CASSLGTSLEDEQYF. The rearrangement links TRBV4-1 to TRBJ2-7; 9 bases line up with TRBD2. Germline values: CDR1 MGHRA, CDR2 YSYEKL. J was trimmed by 5 bases and V by 4 bases; bases with no gene match: 9. This CDR3 is built from 15 residues.

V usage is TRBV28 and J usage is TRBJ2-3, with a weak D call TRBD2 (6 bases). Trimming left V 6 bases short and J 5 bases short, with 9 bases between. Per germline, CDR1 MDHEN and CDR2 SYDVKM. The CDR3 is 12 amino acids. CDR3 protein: CASRRGRDTQYF. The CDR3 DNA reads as TGTGCCAGCAGGCGGGGCCGAGATACGCAGTATTTT.

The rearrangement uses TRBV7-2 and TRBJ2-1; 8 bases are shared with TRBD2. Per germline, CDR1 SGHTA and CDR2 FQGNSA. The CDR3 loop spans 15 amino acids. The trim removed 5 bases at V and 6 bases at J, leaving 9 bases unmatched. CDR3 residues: CASSLSGSWGNEQFF. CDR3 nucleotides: TGTGCCAGCAGCCTCAGCGGGAGTTGGGGCAATGAGCAGTTCTTC.

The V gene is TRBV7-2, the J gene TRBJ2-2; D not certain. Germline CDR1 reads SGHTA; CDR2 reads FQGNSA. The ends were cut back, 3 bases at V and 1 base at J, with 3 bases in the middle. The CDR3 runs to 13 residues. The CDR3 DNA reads TGTGCCAGCAGCTTGAGGAACACCGGGGAGCTGTTTTTT. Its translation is CASSLRNTGELFF. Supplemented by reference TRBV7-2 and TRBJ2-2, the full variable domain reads GAGVSQSPSNKVTEKGKDVELRCDPISGHTALYWYRQSLGQGLEFLIYFQGNSAPDKSGLPSDRFSAERTGGSVSTLTIQRTQQEDSAVYLCASSLRNTGELFFGEGSRLTVL.

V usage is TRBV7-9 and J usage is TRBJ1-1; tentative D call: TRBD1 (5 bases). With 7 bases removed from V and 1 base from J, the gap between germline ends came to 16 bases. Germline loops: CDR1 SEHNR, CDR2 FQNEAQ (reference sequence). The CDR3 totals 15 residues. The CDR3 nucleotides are TGTGCCAGCAACCGTCCGCGGGGGACGAACACTGAAGCTTTCTTT. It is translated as CASNRPRGTNTEAFF.

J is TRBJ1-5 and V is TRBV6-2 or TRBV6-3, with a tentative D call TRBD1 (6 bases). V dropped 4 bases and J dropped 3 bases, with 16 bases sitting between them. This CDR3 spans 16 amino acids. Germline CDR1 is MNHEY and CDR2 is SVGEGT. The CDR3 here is CASSSTIDRLNQPQHF. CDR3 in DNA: TGTGCCAGCAGTTCCACGATCGACAGGCTCAATCAGCCCCAGCATTTT.

The CDR3 nucleotides read TGCGCCAGCAGCTTGGGTGGGGGCGAGCAGTACTTC. Translation gives CASSLGGGEQYF. The gene calls are TRBV5-1 and TRBJ2-7; the D gene could be TRBD1 or TRBD2 (5 bases each). The CDR3 runs to 12 residues. V was shortened by 0 bases and J by 6 bases, with 7 bases between the two germline ends. Germline CDR1 and CDR2: SGHRS and YFSETQ.

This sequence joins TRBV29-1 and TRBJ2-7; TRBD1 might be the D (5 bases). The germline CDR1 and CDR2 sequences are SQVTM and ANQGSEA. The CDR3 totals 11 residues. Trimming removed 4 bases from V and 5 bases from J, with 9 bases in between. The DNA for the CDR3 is TGCAGCGTTGGGGTACAGGACGAGCAGTACTTC. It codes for CSVGVQDEQYF.

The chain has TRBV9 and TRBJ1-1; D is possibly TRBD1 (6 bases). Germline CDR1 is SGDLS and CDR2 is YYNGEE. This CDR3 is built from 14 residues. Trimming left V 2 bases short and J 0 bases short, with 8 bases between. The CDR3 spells CASSVQGMNTEAFF. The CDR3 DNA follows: TGTGCCAGCAGCGTGCAGGGGATGAACACTGAAGCTTTCTTT.

This chain's CDR3 is CASSKRGRAPFYEQYF. DNA of the CDR3: TGTGCCAGCAGCAAAAGGGGCAGGGCTCCATTCTACGAGCAGTACTTC. J is TRBJ2-7 and V is TRBV21-1; the table calls TRBD1, which could not be checked here. TRBV21-1 is designated a pseudogene. The length of the CDR3 is 16 residues.

CDR3 bases: TGTGCCAGCACCCCGGGGGTGGGCAATGAGCAGTTCTTC. It specifies CASTPGVGNEQFF. This chain uses TRBV7-9 with TRBJ2-1, with D perhaps matching TRBD2 (6 bases). The CDR3 extends over 13 amino acids. V was clipped by 7 bases and J by 6 bases, with 13 bases between them. Germline CDR1 and CDR2: SEHNR and FQNEAQ (reference sequence).

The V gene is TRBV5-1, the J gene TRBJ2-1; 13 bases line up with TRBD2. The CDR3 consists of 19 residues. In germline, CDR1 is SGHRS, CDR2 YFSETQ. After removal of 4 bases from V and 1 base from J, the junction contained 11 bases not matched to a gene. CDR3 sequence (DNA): TGCGCCAGCAGCGGCACCGGGACTAGCGGGACCATATCCTACAATGAGCAGTTCTTC. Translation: CASSGTGTSGTISYNEQFF.

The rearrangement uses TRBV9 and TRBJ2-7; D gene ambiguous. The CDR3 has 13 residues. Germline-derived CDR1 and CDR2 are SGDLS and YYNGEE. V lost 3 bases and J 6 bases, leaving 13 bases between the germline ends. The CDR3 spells CASSARPDVEQYF. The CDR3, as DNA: TGTGCCAGCAGCGCTCGTCCAGACGTCGAGCAGTACTTC.

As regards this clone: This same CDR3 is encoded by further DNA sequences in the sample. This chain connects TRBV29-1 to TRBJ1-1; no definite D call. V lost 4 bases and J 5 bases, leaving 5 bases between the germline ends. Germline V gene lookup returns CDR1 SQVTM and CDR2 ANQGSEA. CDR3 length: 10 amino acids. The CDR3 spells CSVGGTEAFF. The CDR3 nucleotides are TGCAGCGTTGGGGGAACTGAAGCTTTCTTT.

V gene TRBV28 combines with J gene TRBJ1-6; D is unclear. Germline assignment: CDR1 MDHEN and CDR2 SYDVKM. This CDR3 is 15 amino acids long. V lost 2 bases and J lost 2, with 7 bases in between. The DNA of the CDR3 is TGTGCCAGCAGTTTACCTGGGGCCTATAATTCACCCCTCCACTTT. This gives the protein CASSLPGAYNSPLHF. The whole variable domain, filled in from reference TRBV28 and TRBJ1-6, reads DVKVTQSSRYLVKRTGEKVFLECVQDMDHENMFWYRQDPGLGLRLIYFSYDVKMKEKGDIPEGYSVSREKKERFSLILESASTNQTSMYLCASSLPGAYNSPLHFGNGTRLTVT.

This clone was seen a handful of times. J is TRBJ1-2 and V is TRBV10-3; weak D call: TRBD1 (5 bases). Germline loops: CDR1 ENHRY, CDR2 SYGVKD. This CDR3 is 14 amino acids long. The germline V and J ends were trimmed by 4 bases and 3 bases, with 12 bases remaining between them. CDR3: CAISGGVSYYGYTF. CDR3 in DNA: TGTGCCATCAGTGGGGGGGTCTCCTACTATGGCTACACCTTC.

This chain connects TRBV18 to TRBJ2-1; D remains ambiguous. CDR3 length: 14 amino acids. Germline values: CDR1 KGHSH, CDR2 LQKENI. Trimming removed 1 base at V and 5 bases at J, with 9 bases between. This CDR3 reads CASSPLGSDNEQFF. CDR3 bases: TGTGCCAGCTCACCACTCGGCAGCGACAATGAGCAGTTCTTC.

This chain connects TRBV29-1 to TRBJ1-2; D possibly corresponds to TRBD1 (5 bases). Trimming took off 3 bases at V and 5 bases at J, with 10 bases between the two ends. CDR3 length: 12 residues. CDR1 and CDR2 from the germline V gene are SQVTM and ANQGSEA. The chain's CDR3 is CSVDRRGYGYTF. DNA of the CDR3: TGCAGCGTTGACCGGCGGGGGTATGGCTACACCTTC.

For the CDR3, the DNA is TGCGCCAGCAGCCCCCAGTGGGCGGGCAATCAGCCCCAGCATTTT. As protein: CASSPQWAGNQPQHF. V is TRBV4-1 and J is TRBJ1-5; no firm D call. The germline V gene encodes CDR1 MGHRA and CDR2 YSYEKL. This CDR3 is built from 15 residues. V lost 4 bases and J 2 bases, leaving 12 bases between the germline ends.

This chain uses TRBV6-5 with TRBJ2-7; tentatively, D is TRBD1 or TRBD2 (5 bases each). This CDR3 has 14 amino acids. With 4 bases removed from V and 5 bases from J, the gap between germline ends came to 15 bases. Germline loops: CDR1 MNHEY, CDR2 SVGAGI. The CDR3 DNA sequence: TGTGCCAGCAGTTCCGGGACCACCTTTGACGAGCAGTACTTC. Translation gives CASSSGTTFDEQYF.

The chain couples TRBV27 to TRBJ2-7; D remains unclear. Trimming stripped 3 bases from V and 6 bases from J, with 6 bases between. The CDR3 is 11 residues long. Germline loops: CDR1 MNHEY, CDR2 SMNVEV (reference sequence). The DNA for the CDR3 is TGTGCCAGCAGTTTCGGCTTCGAGCAGTACTTC. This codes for CASSFGFEQYF.

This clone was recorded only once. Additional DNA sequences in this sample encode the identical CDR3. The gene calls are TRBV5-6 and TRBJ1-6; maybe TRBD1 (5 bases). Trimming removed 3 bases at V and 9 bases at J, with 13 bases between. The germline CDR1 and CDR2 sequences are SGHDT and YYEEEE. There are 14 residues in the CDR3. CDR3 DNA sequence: TGTGCCAGCAGCTACACAGGAGGGGCTTCACCCCTCCACTTT. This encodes CASSYTGGASPLHF.

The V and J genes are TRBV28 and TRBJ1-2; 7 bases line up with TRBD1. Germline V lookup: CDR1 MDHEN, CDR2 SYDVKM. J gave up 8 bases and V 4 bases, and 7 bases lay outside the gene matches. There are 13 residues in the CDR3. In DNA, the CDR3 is TGTGCCAGCAGTTCAAGGGGGCGCTTAGGCTACACCTTC. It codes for CASSSRGRLGYTF.

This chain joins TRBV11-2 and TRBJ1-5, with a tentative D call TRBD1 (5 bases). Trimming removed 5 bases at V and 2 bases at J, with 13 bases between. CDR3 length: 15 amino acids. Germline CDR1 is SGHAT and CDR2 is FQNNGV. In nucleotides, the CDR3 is TGTGCCAGCAGCCGGGGGGAGCAGGGCAATCAGCCCCAGCATTTT. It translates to CASSRGEQGNQPQHF. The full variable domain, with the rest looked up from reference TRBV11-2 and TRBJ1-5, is EAGVAQSPRYKIIEKRQSVAFWCNPISGHATLYWYQQILGQGPKLLIQFQNNGVVDDSQLPKDRFSAERLKGVDSTLKIQPAKLEDSAVYLCASSRGEQGNQPQHFGDGTRLSIL.

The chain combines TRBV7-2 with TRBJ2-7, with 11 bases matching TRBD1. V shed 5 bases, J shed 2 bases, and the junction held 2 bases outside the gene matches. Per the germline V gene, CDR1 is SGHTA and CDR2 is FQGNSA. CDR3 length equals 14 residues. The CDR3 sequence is CASSVGQGAYEQYF. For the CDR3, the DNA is TGTGCCAGCAGCGTGGGACAGGGGGCCTACGAGCAGTACTTC.

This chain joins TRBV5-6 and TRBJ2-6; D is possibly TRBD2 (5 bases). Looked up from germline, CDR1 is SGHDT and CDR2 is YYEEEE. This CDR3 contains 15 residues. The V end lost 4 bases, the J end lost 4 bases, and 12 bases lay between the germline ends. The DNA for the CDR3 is TGTGCCAGCAGCCCTGGACTGACCGGGGCCAACGTCCTGACTTTC. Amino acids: CASSPGLTGANVLTF.

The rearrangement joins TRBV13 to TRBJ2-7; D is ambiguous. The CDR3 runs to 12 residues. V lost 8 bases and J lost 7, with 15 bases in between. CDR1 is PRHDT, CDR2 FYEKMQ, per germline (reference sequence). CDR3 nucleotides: TGTGCCAGCGGCCCCCAACCCCGTGAGCAGTACTTC. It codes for CASGPQPREQYF.

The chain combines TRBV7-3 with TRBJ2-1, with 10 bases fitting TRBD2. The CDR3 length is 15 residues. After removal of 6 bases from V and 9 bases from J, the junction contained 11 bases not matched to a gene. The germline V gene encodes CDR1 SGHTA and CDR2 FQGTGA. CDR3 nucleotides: TGTGCCAGCAGTGGTCTAGCGGGGGTTTATGGTGAGCAGTTCTTC. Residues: CASSGLAGVYGEQFF.